This record covers a single TCR beta chain. The antigen remains undetermined. The data originate from a study of cytomegalovirus exposure and HLA in healthy donors. Findings of the study overall: Analysis performed later showed TCR beta chains linked to HLA being more clonally expanded than equally common others.

Germline loops: CDR1 GTSNPN, CDR2 SVGIG (reference sequence). The CDR3 is 11 residues long. Trimming removed 2 bases from V and 4 bases from J, with 5 bases in between. Use of 60 Vbeta and 13 Jbeta primers characterized the PCR. TCRdb keeps only in-frame clones here, not all; method: immunoSEQ multiplex PCR. This sample has some 190,000 clones, with more than 85% found just once. Sequences were obtained from PBMCs. The source of this sequence is a woman aged 18 to 35 in good health and CMV-seronegative. This chain connects TRBV30 to TRBJ1-2; no reliable D call. CDR3 protein: CAWSPSYGYTF. DNA of the CDR3: TGTGCCTGGAGTCCCTCCTATGGCTACACCTTC.